The rows below give T cell receptor beta chains drawn from one sample of a study of CD8+ T cells in alopecia areata. Sequenced by immunoSEQ multiplex PCR; TCRdb stores in-frame clones only, minus some. The top ten hold 1.8% of the sample, which has around 270,000 clones, over 45% seen once. The sample here was CD4+ T cells sorted from blood, taken at week 24, from a patient treated with tofacitinib. Receptors originate from a human donor with alopecia areata. Each CDR3 is given with its conserved first and last residue. D genes are given only for firm matches. Expanded clones are given a class, and other clones once, few, many or no size at all.

d_call	v_call	j_call	clone_size	cdr3_nt	cdr3_aa
-	TRBV7-2	TRBJ2-5	-	TGTGCCAGCAGCGAAGTGGGGACCCAGTACTTC	CASSEVGTQYF
-	TRBV5-6	TRBJ2-5	-	TGTGCCAGCAGCTTGGCGTTCTGGTACCAAGAGACCCAGTACTTC	CASSLAFWYQETQYF
-	TRBV7-9	TRBJ1-6	few	TGTGCCAGCAGCTTAGTAAATTCACCCCTCCACTTT	CASSLVNSPLHF
-	TRBV7-6	TRBJ2-1	few	TGTGCCAGCAGCTTAAGGCCTGCGGACAGACCCAATGAGCAGTTCTTC	CASSLRPADRPNEQFF
TRBD1	TRBV4-3	TRBJ1-1	-	TGCGCCAGCAGCCAAGCTACCGGGACAGGGAGTAATGAAGCTTTCTTT	CASSQATGTGSNEAFF
-	TRBV2	TRBJ2-7	few	TGTGCCAGCAGATTCAGCGGGTCCTCCTACGAGCAGTACTTC	CASRFSGSSYEQYF
-	TRBV30	TRBJ2-7	-	TGTGCCTGGAGTGTATTGGGGTCTAGAGGACACCTCTACTTC	CAWSVLGSRGHLYF
-	TRBV2	TRBJ2-4	-	TGTGCCAGCAGTGAAGCTGGGTCAACAAGACGCCGAAACATTCAGTACTTC	CASSEAGSTRRRNIQYF
-	TRBV27	TRBJ1-2	-	TGTGCCAGCAGCCCGATGGGGAACTATGGCTACACCTTC	CASSPMGNYGYTF
TRBD1	TRBV30	TRBJ2-3	-	TGTGCCTGGGGGACAGGACGAGATACGCAGTATTTT	CAWGTGRDTQYF
TRBD1	TRBV27	TRBJ2-7	-	TGTGCCAGCAGTCTCCGGGACAGGCACTCCTACGAGCAGTACTTC	CASSLRDRHSYEQYF
TRBD2	TRBV4-3	TRBJ2-1	-	TGCGCCAGCAGCCAAACGGCGGGGGGGACCTACAATGAGCAGTTCTTC	CASSQTAGGTYNEQFF
TRBD1	TRBV10-3	TRBJ2-7	-	TGTGCCATCAGTGGGACAGGGGAATCCGCCTACGAGCAGTACTTC	CAISGTGESAYEQYF
-	TRBV5-1	TRBJ2-3	few	TGCGCCAGCAGCCTAGAAGGACAGAAGGCCACAGATACGCAGTATTTT	CASSLEGQKATDTQYF
TRBD1	TRBV29-1	TRBJ1-6	-	TGCAGCGTTGCCAACAGGGGCTATAATTCACCCCTCCACTTT	CSVANRGYNSPLHF
-	TRBV11-2	TRBJ2-1	few	TGTGCCTGCAGCAGCTTCCGTGGTGGGGTAATGAGCTCCTACAATGAGCAGTTCTTC	CACSSFRGGVMSSYNEQFF
-	TRBV30	TRBJ2-2	few	TGTGCCTGGAGTGTCCAGGGTGCCGGGGAGCTGTTTTTT	CAWSVQGAGELFF
-	TRBV15	TRBJ2-3	-	TGTGCCACCAGCAGCGTGACAGGGAGGAGAGATACGCAGTATTTT	CATSSVTGRRDTQYF
TRBD1	TRBV9	TRBJ2-3	-	TGCGCCAGCAGCGTGGACAGGGGGGATACGCAGTATTTT	CASSVDRGDTQYF
-	TRBV2	TRBJ2-5	once	TGTGCCAGCAGTGAACAGGGGGAGACCCAGTACTTC	CASSEQGETQYF
-	TRBV30	TRBJ1-1	-	TGTGCCTGGAGTATCGGGGGGAACACTGAAGCTTTCTTT	CAWSIGGNTEAFF
TRBD2	TRBV7-2	TRBJ2-3	few	TGTGCCAGTCCACTAGCGGGGGAAGATACGCAGTATTTT	CASPLAGEDTQYF